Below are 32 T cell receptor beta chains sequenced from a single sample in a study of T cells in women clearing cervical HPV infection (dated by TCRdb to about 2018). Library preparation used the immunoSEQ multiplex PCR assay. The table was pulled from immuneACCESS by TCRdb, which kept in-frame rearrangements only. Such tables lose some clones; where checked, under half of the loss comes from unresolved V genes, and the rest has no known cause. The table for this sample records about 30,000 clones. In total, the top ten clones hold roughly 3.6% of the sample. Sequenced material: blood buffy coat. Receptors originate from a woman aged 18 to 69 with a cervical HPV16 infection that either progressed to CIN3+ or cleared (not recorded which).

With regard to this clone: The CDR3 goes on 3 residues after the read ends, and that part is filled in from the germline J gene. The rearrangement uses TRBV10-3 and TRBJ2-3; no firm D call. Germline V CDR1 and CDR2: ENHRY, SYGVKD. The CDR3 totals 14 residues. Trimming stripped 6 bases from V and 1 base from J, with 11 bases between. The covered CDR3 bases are TGTGCCATCAGAGAATTAGTGGGCACAGATACG. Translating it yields CAIRELVGTDT. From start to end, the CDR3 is CAIRELVGTDTQYF.

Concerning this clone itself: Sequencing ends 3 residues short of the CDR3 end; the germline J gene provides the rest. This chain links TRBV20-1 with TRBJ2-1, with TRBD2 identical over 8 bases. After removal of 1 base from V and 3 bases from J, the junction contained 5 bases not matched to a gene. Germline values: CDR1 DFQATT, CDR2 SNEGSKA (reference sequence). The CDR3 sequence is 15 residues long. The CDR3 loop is CSARVSSGGYNEQFF. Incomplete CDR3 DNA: TGCAGTGCTAGAGTATCGAGCGGGGGCTACAATGAG.

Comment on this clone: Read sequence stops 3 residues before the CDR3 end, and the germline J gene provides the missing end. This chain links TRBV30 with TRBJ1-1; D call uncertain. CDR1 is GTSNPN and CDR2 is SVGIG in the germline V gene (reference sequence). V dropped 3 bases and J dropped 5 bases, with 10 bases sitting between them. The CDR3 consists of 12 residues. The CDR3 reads CAWSGSGTEAFF. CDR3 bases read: TGTGCCTGGAGCGGCAGCGGGACTGAA.

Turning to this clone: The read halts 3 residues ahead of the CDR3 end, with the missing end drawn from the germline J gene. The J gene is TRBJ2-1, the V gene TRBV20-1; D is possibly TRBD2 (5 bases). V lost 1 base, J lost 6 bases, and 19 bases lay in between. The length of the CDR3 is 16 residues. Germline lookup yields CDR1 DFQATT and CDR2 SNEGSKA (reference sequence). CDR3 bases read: TGCAGTGCTAGAGGTCTGGACCTCCGGGGTCGCAATGAG. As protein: CSARGLDLRGRNE. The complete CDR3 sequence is CSARGLDLRGRNEQFF.

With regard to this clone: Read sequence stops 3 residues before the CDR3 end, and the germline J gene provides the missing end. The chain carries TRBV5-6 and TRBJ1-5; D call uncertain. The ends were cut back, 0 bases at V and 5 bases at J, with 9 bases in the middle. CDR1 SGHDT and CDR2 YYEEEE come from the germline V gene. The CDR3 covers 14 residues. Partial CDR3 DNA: TGTGCCAGCAGCTTGGTAGGGTTGGATCAGCCC. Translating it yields CASSLVGLDQP. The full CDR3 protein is CASSLVGLDQPQHF.

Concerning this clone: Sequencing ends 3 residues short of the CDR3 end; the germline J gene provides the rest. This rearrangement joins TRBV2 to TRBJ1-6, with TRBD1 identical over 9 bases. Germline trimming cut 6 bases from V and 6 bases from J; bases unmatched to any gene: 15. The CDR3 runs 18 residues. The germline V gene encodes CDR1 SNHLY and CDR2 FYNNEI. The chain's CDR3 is CASSPTQSGTGSNSPLHF. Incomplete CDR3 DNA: TGTGCCAGCAGCCCTACTCAAAGCGGGACAGGGAGTAATTCACCC.

CDR3 residues: CASSPGHEQFF. CDR3 DNA, as far as it was read: TGTGCCAGCTCACCGGGGCATGAG. The rearrangement links TRBV18 to TRBJ2-1; possible D gene TRBD1, 5 bases. The sequence runs out 3 residues before the end of the CDR3; the remainder is reconstructed from the germline J gene. Germline V gene data show CDR1 as KGHSH and CDR2 as LQKENI. Trimming removed 3 bases at V and 8 bases at J, with 5 bases between. This CDR3 has 11 residues.

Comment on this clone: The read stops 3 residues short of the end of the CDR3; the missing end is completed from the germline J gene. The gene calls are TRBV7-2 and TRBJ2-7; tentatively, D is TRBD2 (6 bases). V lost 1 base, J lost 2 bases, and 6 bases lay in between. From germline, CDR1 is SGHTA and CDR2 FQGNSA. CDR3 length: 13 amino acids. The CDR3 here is CASSLGTTYEQYF. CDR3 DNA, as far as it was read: TGTGCCAGCAGCTTAGGGACTACCTACGAG.

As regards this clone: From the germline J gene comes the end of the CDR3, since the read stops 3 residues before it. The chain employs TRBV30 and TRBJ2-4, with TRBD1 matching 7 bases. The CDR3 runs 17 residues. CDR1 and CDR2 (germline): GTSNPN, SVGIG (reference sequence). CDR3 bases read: TGTGCCTGGACCCTCCCCCCTATTAGGGACAGACCCTATGGT. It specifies CAWTLPPIRDRPYG. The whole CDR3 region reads CAWTLPPIRDRPYGQYF.

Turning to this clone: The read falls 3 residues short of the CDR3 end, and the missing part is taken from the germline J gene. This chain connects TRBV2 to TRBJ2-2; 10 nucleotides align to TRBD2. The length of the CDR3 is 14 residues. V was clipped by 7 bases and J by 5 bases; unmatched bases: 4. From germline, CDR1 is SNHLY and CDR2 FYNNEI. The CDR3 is CASKLAGVTGELFF. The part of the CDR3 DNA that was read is TGTGCCAGCAAGCTAGCGGGAGTGACCGGGGAG.

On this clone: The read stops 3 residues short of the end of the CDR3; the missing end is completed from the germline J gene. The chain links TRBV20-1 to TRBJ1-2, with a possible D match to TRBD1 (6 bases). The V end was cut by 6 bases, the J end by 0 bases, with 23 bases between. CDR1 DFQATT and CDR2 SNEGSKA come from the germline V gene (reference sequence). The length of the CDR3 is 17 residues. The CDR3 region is CSAVNRGGGTANYGYTF. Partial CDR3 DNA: TGCAGTGCCGTTAATCGGGGAGGGGGAACGGCTAACTATGGC.

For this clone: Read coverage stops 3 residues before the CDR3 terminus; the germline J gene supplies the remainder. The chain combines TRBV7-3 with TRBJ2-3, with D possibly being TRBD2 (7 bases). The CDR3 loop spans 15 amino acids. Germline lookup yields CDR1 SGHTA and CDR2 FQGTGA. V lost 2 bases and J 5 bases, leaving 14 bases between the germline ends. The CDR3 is CASSLGGGGVDTQYF. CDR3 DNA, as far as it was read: TGTGCCAGCAGCTTAGGGGGCGGGGGCGTAGATACG.

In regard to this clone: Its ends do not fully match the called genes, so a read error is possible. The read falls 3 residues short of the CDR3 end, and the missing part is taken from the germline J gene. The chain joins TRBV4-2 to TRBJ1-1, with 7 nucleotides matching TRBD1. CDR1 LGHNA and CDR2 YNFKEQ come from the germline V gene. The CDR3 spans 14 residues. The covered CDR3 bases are TGCGCCAGCAGCCAAGATAAGGGGACAGAGGAA. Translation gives CASSQDKGTEE. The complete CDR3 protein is CASSQDKGTEEAFF.

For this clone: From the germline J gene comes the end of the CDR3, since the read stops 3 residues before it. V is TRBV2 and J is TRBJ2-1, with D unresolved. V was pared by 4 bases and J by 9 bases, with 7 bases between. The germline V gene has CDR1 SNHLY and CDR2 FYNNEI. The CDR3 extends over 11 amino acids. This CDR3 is CASSVSLEQFF. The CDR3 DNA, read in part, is TGTGCCAGCAGTGTCTCCCTTGAG.

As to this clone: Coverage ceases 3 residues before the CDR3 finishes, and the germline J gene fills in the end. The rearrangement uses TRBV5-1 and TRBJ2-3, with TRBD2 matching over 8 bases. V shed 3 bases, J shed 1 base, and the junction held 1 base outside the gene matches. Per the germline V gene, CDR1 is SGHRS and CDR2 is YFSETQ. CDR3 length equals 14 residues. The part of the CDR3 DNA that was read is TGCGCCAGCAGCTCGACTAGCGGCACAGATACG. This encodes CASSSTSGTDT. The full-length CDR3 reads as CASSSTSGTDTQYF.

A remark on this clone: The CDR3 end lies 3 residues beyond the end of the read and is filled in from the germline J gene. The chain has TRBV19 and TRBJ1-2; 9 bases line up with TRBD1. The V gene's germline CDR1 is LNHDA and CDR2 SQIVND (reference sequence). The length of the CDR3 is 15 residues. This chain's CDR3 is CASSIAVTGGKGYTF. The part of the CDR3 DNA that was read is TGTGCCAGTAGTATTGCCGTAACAGGGGGCAAAGGC.

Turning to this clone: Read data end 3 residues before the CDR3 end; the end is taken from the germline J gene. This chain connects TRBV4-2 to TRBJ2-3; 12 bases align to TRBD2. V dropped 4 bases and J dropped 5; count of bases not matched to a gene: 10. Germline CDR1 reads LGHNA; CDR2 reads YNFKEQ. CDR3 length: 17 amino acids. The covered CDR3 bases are TGTGCCAGCAGCCTACCGACTAGCGGGAGAAGAGGAGATACG. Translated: CASSLPTSGRRGDT. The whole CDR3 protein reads CASSLPTSGRRGDTQYF.

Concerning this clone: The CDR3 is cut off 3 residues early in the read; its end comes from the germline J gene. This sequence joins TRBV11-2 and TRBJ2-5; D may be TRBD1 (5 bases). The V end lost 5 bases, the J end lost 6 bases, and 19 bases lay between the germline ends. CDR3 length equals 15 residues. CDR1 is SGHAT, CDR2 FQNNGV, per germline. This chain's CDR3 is CASSHIIQGMKTQYF. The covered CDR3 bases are TGTGCCAGCAGCCACATAATCCAGGGTATGAAGACC.

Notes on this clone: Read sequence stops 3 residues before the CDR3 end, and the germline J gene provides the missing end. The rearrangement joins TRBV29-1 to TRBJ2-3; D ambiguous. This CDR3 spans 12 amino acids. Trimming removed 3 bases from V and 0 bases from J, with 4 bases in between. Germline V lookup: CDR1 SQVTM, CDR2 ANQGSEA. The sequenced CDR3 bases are TGCAGCGTTGAGAGGAGCACAGATACG. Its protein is CSVERSTDT. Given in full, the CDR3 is CSVERSTDTQYF.

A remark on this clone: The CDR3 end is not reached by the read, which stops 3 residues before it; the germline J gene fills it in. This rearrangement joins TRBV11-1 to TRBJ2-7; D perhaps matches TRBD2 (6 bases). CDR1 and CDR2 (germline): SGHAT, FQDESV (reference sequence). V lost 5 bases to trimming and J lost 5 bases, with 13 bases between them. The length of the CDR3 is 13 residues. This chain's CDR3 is CASSAGLRDEQYF. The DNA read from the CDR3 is TGTGCCAGCAGCGCAGGACTACGCGACGAG.

CDR3 protein: CASLAAGHQETQYF. The sequenced part of the CDR3 DNA is TGTGCCAGCTTGGCAGCGGGGCACCAAGAGACC. V gene TRBV18 combines with J gene TRBJ2-5; 7 bases line up with TRBD2. The CDR3 goes on 3 residues after the read ends, and that part is filled in from the germline J gene. In germline, CDR1 is KGHSH, CDR2 LQKENI. CDR3 length: 14 residues. V trimming: 7 bases; J trimming: 0 bases; junction bases outside the gene matches: 5.

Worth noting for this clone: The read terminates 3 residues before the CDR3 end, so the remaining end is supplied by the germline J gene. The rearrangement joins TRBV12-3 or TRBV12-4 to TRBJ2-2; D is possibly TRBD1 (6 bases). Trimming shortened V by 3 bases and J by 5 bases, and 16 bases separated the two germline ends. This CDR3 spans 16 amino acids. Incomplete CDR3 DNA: TGTGCCAGCAGTTTTTTGTCAGGGGCGCTGACCGGGGAG. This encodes CASSFLSGALTGE. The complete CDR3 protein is CASSFLSGALTGELFF.

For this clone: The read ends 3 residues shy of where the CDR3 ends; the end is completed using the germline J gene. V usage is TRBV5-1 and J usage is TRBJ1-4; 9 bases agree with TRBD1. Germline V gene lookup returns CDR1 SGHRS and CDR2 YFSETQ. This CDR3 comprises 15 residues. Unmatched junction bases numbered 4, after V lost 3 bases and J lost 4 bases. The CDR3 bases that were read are TGCGCCAGCAGCTACCGACAGGGGGTTAATGAAAAA. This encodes CASSYRQGVNEK. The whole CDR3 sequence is CASSYRQGVNEKLFF.

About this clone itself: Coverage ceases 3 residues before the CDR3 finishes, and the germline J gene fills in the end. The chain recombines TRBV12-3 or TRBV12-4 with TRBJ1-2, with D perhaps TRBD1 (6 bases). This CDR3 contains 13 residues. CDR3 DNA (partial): TGTGCCAGCAGTTTGCAACAGGGTAATAGC. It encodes CASSLQQGNS. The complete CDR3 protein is CASSLQQGNSYTF.

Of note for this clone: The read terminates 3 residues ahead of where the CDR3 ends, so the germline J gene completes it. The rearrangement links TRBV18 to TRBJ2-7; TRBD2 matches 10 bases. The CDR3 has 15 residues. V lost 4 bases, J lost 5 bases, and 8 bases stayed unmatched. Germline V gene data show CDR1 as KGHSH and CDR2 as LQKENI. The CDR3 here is CASSRTGTSVNEQYF. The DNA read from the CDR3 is TGTGCCAGCTCACGTACCGGGACTAGCGTCAACGAG.

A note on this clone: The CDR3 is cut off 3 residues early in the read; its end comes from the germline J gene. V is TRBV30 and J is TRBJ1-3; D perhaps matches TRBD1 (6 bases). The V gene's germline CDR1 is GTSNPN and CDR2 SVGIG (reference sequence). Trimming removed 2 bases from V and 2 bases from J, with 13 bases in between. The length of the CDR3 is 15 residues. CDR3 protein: CAWSWRGAAGNTIYF. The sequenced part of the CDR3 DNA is TGTGCCTGGAGTTGGCGGGGGGCGGCTGGAAACACC.

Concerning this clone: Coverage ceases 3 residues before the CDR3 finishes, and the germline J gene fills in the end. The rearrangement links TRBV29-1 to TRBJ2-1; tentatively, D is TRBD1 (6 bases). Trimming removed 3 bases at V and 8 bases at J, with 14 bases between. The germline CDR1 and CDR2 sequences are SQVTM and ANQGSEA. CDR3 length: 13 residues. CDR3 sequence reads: CSVELRGSDEQFF. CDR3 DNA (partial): TGCAGCGTTGAGCTCAGGGGATCAGATGAG.

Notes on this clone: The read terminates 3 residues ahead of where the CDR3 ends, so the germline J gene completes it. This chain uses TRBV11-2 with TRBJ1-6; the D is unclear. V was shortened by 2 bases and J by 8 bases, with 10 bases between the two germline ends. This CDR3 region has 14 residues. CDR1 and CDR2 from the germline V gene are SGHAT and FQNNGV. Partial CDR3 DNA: TGTGCCAGCAGCTTACCGGGTTTTGATTCACCC. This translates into CASSLPGFDSP. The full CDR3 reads CASSLPGFDSPLHF.

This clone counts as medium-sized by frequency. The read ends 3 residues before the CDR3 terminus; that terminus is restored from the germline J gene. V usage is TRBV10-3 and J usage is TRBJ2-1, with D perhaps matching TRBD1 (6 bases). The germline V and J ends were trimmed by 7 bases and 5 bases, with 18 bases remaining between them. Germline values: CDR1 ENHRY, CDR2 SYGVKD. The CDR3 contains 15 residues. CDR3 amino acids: CAITANLRGNNEQFF. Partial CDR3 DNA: TGTGCCATCACCGCTAACCTTAGGGGGAACAATGAG.

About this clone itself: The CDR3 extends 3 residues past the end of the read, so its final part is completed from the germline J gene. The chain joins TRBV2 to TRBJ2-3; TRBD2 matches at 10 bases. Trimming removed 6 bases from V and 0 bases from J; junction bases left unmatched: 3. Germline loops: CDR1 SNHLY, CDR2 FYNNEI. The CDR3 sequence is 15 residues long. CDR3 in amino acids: CASRTSGHSTDTQYF. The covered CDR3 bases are TGTGCCAGCAGGACTAGCGGGCATAGCACAGATACG.

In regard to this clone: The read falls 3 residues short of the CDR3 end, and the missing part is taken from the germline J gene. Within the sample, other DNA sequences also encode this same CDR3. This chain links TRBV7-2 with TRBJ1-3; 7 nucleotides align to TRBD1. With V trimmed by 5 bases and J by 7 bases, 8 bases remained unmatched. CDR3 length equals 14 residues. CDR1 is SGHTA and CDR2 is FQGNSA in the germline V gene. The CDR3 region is CASSPGGGLNTIYF. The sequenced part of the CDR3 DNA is TGTGCCAGCAGCCCCGGAGGGGGCCTCAACACC.

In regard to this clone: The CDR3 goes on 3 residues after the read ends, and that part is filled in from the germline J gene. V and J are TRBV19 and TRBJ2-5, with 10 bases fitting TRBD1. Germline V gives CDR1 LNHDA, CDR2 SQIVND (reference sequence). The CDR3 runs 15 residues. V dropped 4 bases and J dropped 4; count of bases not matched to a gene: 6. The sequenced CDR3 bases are TGTGCCAGTAGTACCCTCAGGGACAGGGGAGAGACC. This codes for CASSTLRDRGET. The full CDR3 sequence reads CASSTLRDRGETQYF.